This TCR beta chain was captured by sequencing in a study of cytomegalovirus exposure and HLA in healthy donors. V lost 7 bases to trimming and J lost 0 bases, with 13 bases between them. Germline V gene sequence: CDR1 MDHEN, CDR2 SYDVKM. The CDR3 is 15 residues long. A word on this clone: Its antigen remains unidentified.

The repertoire was sequenced with immunoSEQ multiplex PCR; TCRdb's copy has only in-frame clones and lacks some. The sample shows almost 75,000 clones, around four fifths of them seen only once. Points from the study as a whole: The authors listed over 150 TCR beta chains as cytomegalovirus-associated. Confirmation was obtained in vitro that three CMV-associated chains are specific for CMV antigens.

Sequencing input: PBMCs. The rearrangement joins TRBV28 to TRBJ1-5; no clear D gene. The TCR originated in a man in his thirties or forties in good health and CMV-seronegative. CDR3 in amino acids: CASISWSSSNQPQHF. CDR3 DNA sequence: TGTGCCAGCATATCTTGGAGTAGTAGCAATCAGCCCCAGCATTTT.